A selection of T cell receptor beta chains follows, all from one sample in a study of control samples from healthy donors and cancer patients. The assay was immunoSEQ multiplex PCR, and TCRdb's table has in-frame clones only and misses some. The sample has approximately 170,000 clones; around 92% are singletons. Specimen: blood. The receptors shown here come from a woman younger than 45 in good health. CDR3s include the opening cysteine and the closing phenylalanine or tryptophan. D genes are given only for firm matches. Clone size is given for some rows only: seen once, a few or many times, or a class if the clone is expanded.

d_call clone_size j_call v_call cdr3_nt cdr3_aa
TRBD1 - TRBJ1-2 TRBV14 TGTGCCAGCAGCCAAGCAAAAGGGGGCCTCTATGGCTACACCTTC CASSQAKGGLYGYTF
TRBD1 once TRBJ1-6 TRBV19 TGTGCCAGTAGTCGGGACAGGGGTGGTTCACCCCTCCACTTT CASSRDRGGSPLHF
TRBD1 - TRBJ1-4 TRBV2 TGTGCCAGCGGAACAGGGGTAAAAGGAGAAAAACTGTTTTTT CASGTGVKGEKLFF
TRBD1 - TRBJ1-3 TRBV6-5 TGTGCCAGCAGCCGGGACAGGGGCTCTGGAAACACCATATATTTT CASSRDRGSGNTIYF
- - TRBJ2-6 TRBV7-6 TGTGCCAGCAGCTTGGGGGGTTCCTCTGGGGCCAACGTCCTGACTTTC CASSLGGSSGANVLTF
- - TRBJ1-5 TRBV6-2/TRBV6-3 TGTGCCAGCAGTGGAGGTCAGCCCCAGCATTTT CASSGGQPQHF
- - TRBJ2-2 TRBV5-1 TGCGCCAGCAGCTTGCCGACTGCGAACACCGGGGAGCTGTTTTTT CASSLPTANTGELFF
- - TRBJ2-7 TRBV7-2 TGTGCCAGCAGCTTAGCCGCACCCGGCTACGAGCAGTACTTC CASSLAAPGYEQYF
TRBD1 once TRBJ1-4 TRBV7-2 TGTGCCAGCAGCTTAGAGACAGGGGTTGATGAAAAACTGTTTTTT CASSLETGVDEKLFF
- - TRBJ1-2 TRBV6-6 TGTGCCAGCAGTTCGGACAGCTCTAACTATGGCTACACCTTC CASSSDSSNYGYTF
TRBD1 - TRBJ1-2 TRBV27 TGTGCCAGCAGTACAGGGGGCGGCTATGGCTACACCTTC CASSTGGGYGYTF
TRBD1 - TRBJ2-1 TRBV5-6 TGTGCCAGCAGCTTCCGGACAGGATACAATGAGCAGTTCTTC CASSFRTGYNEQFF
- - TRBJ2-1 TRBV2 TGTGCCAGCAGCCACCTAGCGCCCAGCTCCTACAATGAGCAGTTCTTC CASSHLAPSSYNEQFF
TRBD1 - TRBJ2-7 TRBV6-1 TGTGCCAGCAGTGGGTACTGGACAGGGGGGCTCTACGAGCAGTACTTC CASSGYWTGGLYEQYF
TRBD1 - TRBJ2-2 TRBV3-1/TRBV3-2 TGTGCCAGCAGCCAAGAAAGGCAGGGGGCCGGGGAGCTGTTTTTT CASSQERQGAGELFF
TRBD2 - TRBJ2-5 TRBV2 TGTGCCAGCACCGGACTAGCAGAGACCCAGTACTTC CASTGLAETQYF
- - TRBJ1-1 TRBV7-9 TGTGCCAGCAGCTTAGCGACGAACACTGAAGCTTTCTTT CASSLATNTEAFF
TRBD2 - TRBJ2-3 TRBV5-5 TGTGCCAGCAGCGGGCCGGGACTAGCGGGGGGCGCAGATACGCAGTATTTT CASSGPGLAGGADTQYF
- - TRBJ2-5 TRBV5-1 TGCGCCAGCAGCTCCGGGACCGTCACCCAAGAGACCCAGTACTTC CASSSGTVTQETQYF
TRBD1 - TRBJ2-1 TRBV7-3 TGTGCCAGCAGCCCCCAGGGACAGGGGGCCTACAATGAGCAGTTCTTC CASSPQGQGAYNEQFF
TRBD2 - TRBJ2-1 TRBV9 TGTGCCAGCAGCGTAGGTGGCGGGAGAGGGTACAATGAGCAGTTCTTC CASSVGGGRGYNEQFF
TRBD2 - TRBJ2-3 TRBV15 TGTGCCACCAGCAGAGCTAGCGGGGAGACAGATACGCAGTATTTT CATSRASGETDTQYF